The 3 T cell receptor beta chains below all came from one sample that was sequenced in a study of blood T cell repertoires in COVID-19. Libraries were prepared by immunoSEQ multiplex PCR; TCRdb keeps only in-frame clonotypes and omits some of them. The sample lists 200,000 to 300,000 clones, around nine tenths occurring once. The specimen sequenced was PBMCs or T cells enriched from blood (not recorded which). These receptors were obtained from a woman aged 25 to 39 who had recovered from COVID-19.

The chain combines TRBV6-5 with TRBJ2-7; TRBD1 might be the D (7 bases). The CDR3 extends over 15 amino acids. CDR1 is MNHEY and CDR2 is SVGAGI in the germline V gene. Trimming took 1 base from V and 4 from J, leaving 14 bases between them. The CDR3 DNA reads as TGTGCCAGCAGTTACTTAGCGGACAGGCTTTACGAGCAGTACTTC. Amino acids: CASSYLADRLYEQYF.

The chain has TRBV6-5 and TRBJ1-1, with a possible D match to TRBD1 (5 bases). V dropped 6 bases and J dropped 0 bases, with 14 bases sitting between them. Germline CDR1 is MNHEY and CDR2 is SVGAGI. The CDR3 contains 15 residues. For the CDR3, the DNA is TGTGCCAGCAGCCAGACAGCGTTCATGAACACTGAAGCTTTCTTT. Residues: CASSQTAFMNTEAFF.

The rearrangement uses TRBV7-3 and TRBJ2-2, with 10 bases that match TRBD2. Germline values: CDR1 SGHTA, CDR2 FQGTGA. V was pared by 5 bases and J by 5 bases, with 5 bases of the junction left unmatched. The CDR3 is made up of 15 amino acids. The CDR3 sequence is CASSPSGRETGELFF. The CDR3 bases are TGTGCCAGCAGCCCCAGCGGGAGGGAAACCGGGGAGCTGTTTTTT.